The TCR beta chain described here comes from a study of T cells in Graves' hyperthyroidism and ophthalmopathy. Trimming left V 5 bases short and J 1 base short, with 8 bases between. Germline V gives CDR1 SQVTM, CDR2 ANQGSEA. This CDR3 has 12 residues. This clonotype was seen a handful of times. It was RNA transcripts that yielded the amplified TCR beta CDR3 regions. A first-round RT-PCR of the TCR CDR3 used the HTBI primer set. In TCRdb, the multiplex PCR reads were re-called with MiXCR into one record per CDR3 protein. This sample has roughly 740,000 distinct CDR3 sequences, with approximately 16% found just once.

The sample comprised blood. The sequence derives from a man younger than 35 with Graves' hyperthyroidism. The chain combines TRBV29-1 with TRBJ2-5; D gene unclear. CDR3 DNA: TGCAGCGTTCGGAAGGTCCAAGAGACCCAGTACTTC. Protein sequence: CSVRKVQETQYF.